The TCR beta chain under discussion was sequenced for a study of T-cell reconstitution after alpha-beta-depleted transplantation in children. This clonotype was counted between two and nine times. The antigen remains undetermined. Findings and caveats of the study: Once a year had passed after transplant, T-cell counts and diversity came mostly from newly produced T cells. Roughly two months post-transplant, alpha-beta T cells reportedly originated from several hundred graft clones that had expanded. The origin of high day-60 TCRbeta diversity in some patients lay in surviving recipient T cells and thymic progenitors.

TCRbeta library preparation incorporated unique molecular identifiers. TCRdb redid the calling of the PCR reads with MiXCR, one entry per CDR3 protein. The top ten clones hold under 40% of a sample with just over 200,000 distinct CDR3 sequences, about 8.4% of them seen once. Germline V CDR1 and CDR2: MNHNY, SVGAGI (reference sequence). Trimming removed 6 bases from V and 1 base from J, with 9 bases in between. The CDR3 length is 13 residues. The chain couples TRBV6-6 to TRBJ1-1; possibly TRBD1 for D (6 bases). The specimen was PBMCs, mostly from graft donor cells, collected 360 days after TCRalphabeta/CD19-depleted stem cell transplant. The origin of this receptor is a male patient aged 2 to 9 who had a stem cell transplant for acute myeloid leukemia, so the T cells may come from the graft donor. Written as DNA, the CDR3 is TGTGCCAGCAGCCACAGGGAGAACACTGAAGCTTTCTTT. Protein: CASSHRENTEAFF.